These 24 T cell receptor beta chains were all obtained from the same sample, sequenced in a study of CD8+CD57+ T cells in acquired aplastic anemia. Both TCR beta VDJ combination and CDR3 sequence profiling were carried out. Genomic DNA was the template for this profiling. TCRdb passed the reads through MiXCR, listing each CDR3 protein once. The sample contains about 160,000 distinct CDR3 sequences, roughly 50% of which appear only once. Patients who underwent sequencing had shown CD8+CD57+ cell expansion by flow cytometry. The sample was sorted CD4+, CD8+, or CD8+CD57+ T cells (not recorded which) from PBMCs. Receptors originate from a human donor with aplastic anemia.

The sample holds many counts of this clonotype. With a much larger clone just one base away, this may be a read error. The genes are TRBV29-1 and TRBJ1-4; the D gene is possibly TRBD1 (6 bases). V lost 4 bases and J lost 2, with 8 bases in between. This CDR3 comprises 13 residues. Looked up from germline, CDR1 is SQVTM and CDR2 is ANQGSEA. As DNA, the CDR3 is TGCAGCGTTGCGGACAGCACTAATGAAAAACTGTTTTTT. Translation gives CSVADSTNEKLFF.

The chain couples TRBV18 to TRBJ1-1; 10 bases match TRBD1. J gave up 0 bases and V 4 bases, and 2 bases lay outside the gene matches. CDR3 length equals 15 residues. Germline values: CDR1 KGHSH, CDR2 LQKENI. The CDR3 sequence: CASSQTGGMNTEAFF. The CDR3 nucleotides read TGTGCCAGCTCACAGACAGGGGGCATGAACACTGAAGCTTTCTTT.

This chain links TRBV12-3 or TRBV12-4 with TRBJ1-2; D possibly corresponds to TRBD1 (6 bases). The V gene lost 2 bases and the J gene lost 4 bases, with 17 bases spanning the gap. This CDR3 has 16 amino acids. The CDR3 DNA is TGTGCCAGCAGTTTACTTGTCACCGGGGGCAGCTATGGCTACACCTTC. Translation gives CASSLLVTGGSYGYTF.

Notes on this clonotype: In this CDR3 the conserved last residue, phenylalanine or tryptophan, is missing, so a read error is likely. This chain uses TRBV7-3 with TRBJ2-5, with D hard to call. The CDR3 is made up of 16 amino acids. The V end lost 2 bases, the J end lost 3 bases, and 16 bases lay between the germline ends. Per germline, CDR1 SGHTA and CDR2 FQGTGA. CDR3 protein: CASSLAPQTWEETQYL. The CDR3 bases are TGTGCCAGCAGCTTAGCTCCCCAGACCTGGGAAGAGACCCAGTACCTC.

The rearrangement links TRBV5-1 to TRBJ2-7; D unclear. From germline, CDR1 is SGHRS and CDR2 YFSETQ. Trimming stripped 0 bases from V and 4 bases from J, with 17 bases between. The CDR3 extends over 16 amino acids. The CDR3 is CASSLGSQSRLYEQYF. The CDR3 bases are TGCGCCAGCAGCTTGGGCTCGCAGAGTCGCTTGTACGAGCAGTACTTC.

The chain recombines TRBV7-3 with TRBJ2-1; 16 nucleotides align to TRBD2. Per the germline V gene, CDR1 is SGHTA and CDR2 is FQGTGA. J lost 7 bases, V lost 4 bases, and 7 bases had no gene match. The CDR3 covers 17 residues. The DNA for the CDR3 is TGTGCCAGCAGCTCTCCGGGACTAGCGGGGGGGCTAAATGAGCAGTTCTTC. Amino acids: CASSSPGLAGGLNEQFF.

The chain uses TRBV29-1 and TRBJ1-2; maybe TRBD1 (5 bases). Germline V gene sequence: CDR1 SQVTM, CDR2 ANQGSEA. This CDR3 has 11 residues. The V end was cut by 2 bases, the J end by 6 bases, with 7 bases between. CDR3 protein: CSVESGNGYTF. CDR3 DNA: TGCAGCGTTGAATCAGGGAATGGCTACACCTTC.

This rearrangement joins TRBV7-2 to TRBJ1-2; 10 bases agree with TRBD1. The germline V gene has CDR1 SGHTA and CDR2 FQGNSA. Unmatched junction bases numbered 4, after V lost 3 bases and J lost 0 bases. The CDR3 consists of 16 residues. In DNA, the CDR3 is TGTGCCAGCAGCTTGGGACAGGGGACGGCTAACTATGGCTACACCTTC. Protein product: CASSLGQGTANYGYTF.

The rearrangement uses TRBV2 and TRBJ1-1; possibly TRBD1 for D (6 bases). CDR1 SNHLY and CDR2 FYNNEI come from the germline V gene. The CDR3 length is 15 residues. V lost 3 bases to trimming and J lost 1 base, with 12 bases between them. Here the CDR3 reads CASSDGGAGNTEAFF. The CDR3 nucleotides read TGTGCCAGCAGTGACGGGGGCGCGGGGAACACTGAAGCTTTCTTT.

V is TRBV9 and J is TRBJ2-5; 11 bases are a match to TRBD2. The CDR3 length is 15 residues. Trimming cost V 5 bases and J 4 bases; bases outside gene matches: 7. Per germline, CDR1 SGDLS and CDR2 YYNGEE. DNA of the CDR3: TGTGCCAGCAGTCCTAGCGGGGGGTTCCCAGAGACCCAGTACTTC. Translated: CASSPSGGFPETQYF.

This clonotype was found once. The CDR3 DNA follows: TGTGCCAGCAGCCAAGGAGGAGCTGGAAACACCATATATTTT. The encoded protein is CASSQGGAGNTIYF. The rearrangement joins TRBV7-4 to TRBJ1-3; D remains ambiguous. Germline V gene data show CDR1 as SGHVT and CDR2 as SQSDAQ. V was pared by 5 bases and J by 2 bases, with 10 bases between. This CDR3 has 14 residues.

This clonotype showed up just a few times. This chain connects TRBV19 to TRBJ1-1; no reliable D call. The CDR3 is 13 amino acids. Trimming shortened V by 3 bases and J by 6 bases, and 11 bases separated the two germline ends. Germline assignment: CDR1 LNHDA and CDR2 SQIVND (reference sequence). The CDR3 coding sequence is TGTGCCAGTAGTATCTCGAGGTTCGCTGAAGCTTTCTTT. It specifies CASSISRFAEAFF.

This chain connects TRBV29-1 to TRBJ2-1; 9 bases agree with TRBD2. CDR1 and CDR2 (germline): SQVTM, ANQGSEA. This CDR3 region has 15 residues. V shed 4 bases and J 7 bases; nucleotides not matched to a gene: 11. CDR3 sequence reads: CSVVIGGGDVNEQFF. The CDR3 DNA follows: TGCAGCGTTGTTATTGGCGGGGGGGATGTAAATGAGCAGTTCTTC.

The chain's CDR3 is CATSRASGGYNEQFF. CDR3 nucleotides: TGTGCCACCAGCAGAGCTAGCGGGGGCTACAATGAGCAGTTCTTC. The V call is TRBV15, the J call TRBJ2-1; 10 bases map to TRBD2. V was clipped by 1 base and J by 3 bases; unmatched bases: 0. This CDR3 region has 15 residues. Germline V gene lookup returns CDR1 LNHNV and CDR2 YYDKDF (reference sequence).

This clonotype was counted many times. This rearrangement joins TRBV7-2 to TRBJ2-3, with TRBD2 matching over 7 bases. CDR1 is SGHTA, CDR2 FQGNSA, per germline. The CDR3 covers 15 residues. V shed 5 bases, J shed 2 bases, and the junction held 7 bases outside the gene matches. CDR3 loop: CASSARGVHTDTQYF. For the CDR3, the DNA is TGTGCCAGCAGCGCTCGGGGGGTTCACACAGATACGCAGTATTTT.

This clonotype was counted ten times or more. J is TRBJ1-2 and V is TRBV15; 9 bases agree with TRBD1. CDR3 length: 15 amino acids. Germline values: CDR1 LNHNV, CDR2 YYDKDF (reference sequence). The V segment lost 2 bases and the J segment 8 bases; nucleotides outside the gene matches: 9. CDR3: CATSRPGQGFGGYTF. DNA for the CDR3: TGTGCCACCAGCAGACCGGGACAGGGTTTCGGCGGCTACACCTTC.

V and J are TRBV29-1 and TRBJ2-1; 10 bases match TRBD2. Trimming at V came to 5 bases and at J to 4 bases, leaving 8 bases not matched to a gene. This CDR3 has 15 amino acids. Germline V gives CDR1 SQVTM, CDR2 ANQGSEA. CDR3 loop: CSVSGRGTIYNEQFF. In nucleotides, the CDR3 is TGCAGCGTTAGCGGGAGGGGGACCATATACAATGAGCAGTTCTTC.

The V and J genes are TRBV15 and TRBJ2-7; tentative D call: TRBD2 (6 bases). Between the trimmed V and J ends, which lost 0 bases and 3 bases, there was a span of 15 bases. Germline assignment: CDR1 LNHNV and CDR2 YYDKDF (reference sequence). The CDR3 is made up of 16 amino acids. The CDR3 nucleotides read TGTGCCACCAGCAGAGAGGGGGGTTATAGAGTCTACGAGCAGTACTTC. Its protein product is CATSREGGYRVYEQYF.

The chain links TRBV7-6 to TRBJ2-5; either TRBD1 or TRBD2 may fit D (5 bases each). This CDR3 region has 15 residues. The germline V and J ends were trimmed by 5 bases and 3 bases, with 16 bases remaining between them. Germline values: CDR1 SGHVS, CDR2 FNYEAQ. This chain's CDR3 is CASSINEGWKETQYF. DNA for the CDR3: TGTGCCAGCAGCATAAACGAGGGGTGGAAAGAGACCCAGTACTTC.

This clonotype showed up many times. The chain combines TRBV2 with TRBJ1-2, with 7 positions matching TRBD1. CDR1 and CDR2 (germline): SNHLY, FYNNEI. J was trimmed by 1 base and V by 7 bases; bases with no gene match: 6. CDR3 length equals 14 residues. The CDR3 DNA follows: TGTGCCAGCAATCGGGACAGTCTTAACTATGGCTACACCTTC. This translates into CASNRDSLNYGYTF.

Here the CDR3 reads CASSYGTGVQETQYF. The DNA of the CDR3 is TGTGCCAGCAGCTACGGGACAGGGGTACAAGAGACCCAGTACTTC. The J gene is TRBJ2-5, the V gene TRBV7-6; 10 bases match TRBD1. In germline, CDR1 is SGHVS, CDR2 FNYEAQ. The length of the CDR3 is 15 residues. V was clipped by 4 bases and J by 2 bases; unmatched bases: 4. The full variable domain, rest sourced from reference TRBV7-6 and TRBJ2-5, is GAGVSQSPRYKVTKRGQDVALRCDPISGHVSLYWYRQALGQGPEFLTYFNYEAQQDKSGLPNDRFSAERPEGSISTLTIQRTEQRDSAMYRCASSYGTGVQETQYFGPGTRLLVL.

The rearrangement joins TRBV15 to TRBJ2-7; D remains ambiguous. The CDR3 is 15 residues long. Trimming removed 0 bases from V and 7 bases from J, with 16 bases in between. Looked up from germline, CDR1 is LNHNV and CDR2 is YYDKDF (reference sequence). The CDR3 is CATSRDRRQPREQYF. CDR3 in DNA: TGTGCCACCAGCAGAGATAGGCGGCAGCCCCGGGAGCAGTACTTC.

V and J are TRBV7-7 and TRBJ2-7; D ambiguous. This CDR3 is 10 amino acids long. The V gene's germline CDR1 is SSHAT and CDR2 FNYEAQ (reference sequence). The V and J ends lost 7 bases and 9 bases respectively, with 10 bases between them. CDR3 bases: TGTGCCAGCACCATGACACTGCAGTACTTC. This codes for CASTMTLQYF. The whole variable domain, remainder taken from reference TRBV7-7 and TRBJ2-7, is GAGVSQSPRYKVTKRGQDVTLRCDPISSHATLYWYQQALGQGPEFLTYFNYEAQPDKSGLPSDRFSAERPEGSISTLTIQRTEQRDSAMYRCASTMTLQYFGPGTRLTVT.

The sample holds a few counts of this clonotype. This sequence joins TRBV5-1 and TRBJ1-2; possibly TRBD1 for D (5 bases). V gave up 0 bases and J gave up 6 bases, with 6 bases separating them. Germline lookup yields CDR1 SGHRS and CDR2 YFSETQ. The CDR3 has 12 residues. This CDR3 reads CASSLVGDGYTF. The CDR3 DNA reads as TGCGCCAGCAGCTTGGTAGGGGATGGCTACACCTTC.